This entry features one T cell receptor (beta chain) sequence. Its antigen target is currently unknown. No base quality values were provided; no much bigger clone lies one nucleotide off. Taken with the paper, the label for treatment or condition translates to: randomized to nivolumab then ipilimumab (arm A) or the reverse (arm B). No trial patient had received prior DNA-damaging chemotherapy. A FACS Aria II flow cytometer was used to sort live CD3+CD8+ cells that were negative for CD19 and CD56 from thawed PBMCs. Samples came from patients with melanoma in CheckMate 064, a randomized, open-label phase II trial of sequential checkpoint blockade. Peripheral blood mononuclear cells were collected by leukapheresis, purified with Ficoll-Paque, and frozen in human serum with 10% DMSO. Immediately after sorting, the purity of the sorted blood CD3+CD8+ cells was confirmed to be >95%, and DNA was then extracted.

This record comes from a study of sequential checkpoint blockade in melanoma (dated by TCRdb to between 2017 and 2020). With respect to the entire study: Patients were randomized 1:1 to first-line nivolumab followed by ipilimumab (arm A) or ipilimumab followed by nivolumab (arm B). Both trial sequences were followed by maintenance nivolumab. The research as a whole found: The model for predicting response that combines TCR metrics with mutation burden needs to be validated in larger, independent patient cohorts.

The immunoSEQ Assay was used to immunosequence TCRbeta CDR3 regions from genomic DNA. Genomic DNA was amplified by bias-controlled multiplex PCR before high-throughput sequencing. Regarding the original processing steps: To quantify the absolute abundance of each unique TCRbeta CDR3 region, the sequences were collapsed and filtered. Clonality, defined as 1 minus Pielou's evenness, was calculated using productive rearrangements only. Clones with significantly greater frequencies in on-treatment versus baseline samples were identified using a previously published method. The clones in this table, taken by TCRdb from immuneACCESS, are in-frame only. Not every clone is retained; where verified, under half of the shortfall comes from an unresolved V gene, and the cause of the rest is unknown. That table supplies the V and J calls and clone size; D and trimming were determined from the DNA. The sample yields 15,000 to 20,000 clones; around 92% were counted once. The ten largest make up roughly 24% of the sample.

The CDR3 covers 15 residues, taking in both the cysteine and the phenylalanine. The only DNA kept is the CDR3, 45 bases in frame from the first base. The germline V gene provides CDR1 SGHTA and CDR2 FQGNSA. Trimmed from V: 5 bases; trimmed from J: 4 bases; junction bases lacking a gene match: 7. The material was CD8+ T cells sorted from blood (inferred from file names), obtained from a patient given nivolumab and ipilimumab in sequence. The rearranged chain carries TRBV7-2 and TRBJ1-4, with 7 bases matching TRBD1. The clonotype was recovered from a human donor with melanoma. CDR3 region: CASSPRGVINEKLFF. The DNA is TGTGCCAGCAGCCCCAGGGGGGTAATTAATGAAAAACTGTTTTTT. Here the CDR3 is joined to the reference TRBV7-2 and TRBJ1-4 genes, and the full variable domain is: GAGVSQSPSNKVTEKGKDVELRCDPISGHTALYWYRQSLGQGLEFLIYFQGNSAPDKSGLPSDRFSAERTGGSVSTLTIQRTQQEDSAVYLCASSPRGVINEKLFFGSGTQLSVL.